This record looks at one T cell receptor beta chain sequence and its context. V was cut by 2 bases and J by 0 bases, with 5 bases left in between. The CDR3 is made up of 14 amino acids. Germline V CDR1 and CDR2: SGHTA, FQGTGA. These data originate in a study of blood T cell repertoires in COVID-19. At the level of the study: Sites in the United States, Italy and Spain provided acute and convalescent COVID-19 samples. PBMCs, B-cell-depleted T cells, or T cells were the source of the cDNA or gDNA that made up the material.

Study processing details: Reference gene primers were amplified, and this amplification served to estimate nucleated cell counts. Here immunoSEQ multiplex PCR was the method, and the copy in TCRdb shows in-frame clones only, minus some. For V, J and clone size, that table is used; D and trimming come from the DNA. The profile covers 55,000 or so clones, with about 88% appearing a single time and about 8.5% taken by the ten largest. Material: peripheral blood. This rearrangement joins TRBV7-3 to TRBJ1-3; D gene uncertain. This clonotype was sampled from a man aged 60-69 years with active COVID-19. The CDR3 loop is CASSLDSSGNTIYF. CDR3 nucleotides: TGTGCCAGCAGCTTAGATAGCTCTGGAAACACCATATATTTT.